These T cell receptor beta chains were read from a single sample in a study of response to subunit inactivated influenza vaccine. TCRdb reprocessed the RT-PCR reads via MiXCR and lists one record per CDR3 protein. The table lists approximately 530,000 distinct CDR3 sequences, around 7.9% of them singletons, with under 15% in the top ten. The material was PBMCs from blood, obtained about 23 months after vaccination. The receptors come from a man aged 45 to 70 who received an inactivated influenza vaccine. Each CDR3 is given with its conserved first and last residue. The D gene is left open where the match is weak. Only some rows state a clone size, as once, few, many or a class for expanded clones.

v_call	d_call	clone_size	j_call	cdr3_nt	cdr3_aa
TRBV12-3/TRBV12-4	-	few	TRBJ2-2	TGTGCCAGCAGTTCGTATGCCACCGGGGAGCTGTTTTTT	CASSSYATGELFF
TRBV6-5	TRBD1	many	TRBJ1-4	TGTGCCAGCAGTTCATGGACAGGGGGGAAGGCAAAACTGTTTTTT	CASSSWTGGKAKLFF
TRBV20-1	TRBD2	-	TRBJ2-3	TGCAGTGCCCGGGGCGGGGCGGGAGAGGGGACTAGCACAGATACGCAGTATTTT	CSARGGAGEGTSTDTQYF
TRBV5-6	-	-	TRBJ2-5	TGTGCCAGCAGCATCGGGATTCAGGAGACCCAGTACTTC	CASSIGIQETQYF
TRBV6-2/TRBV6-3	-	many	TRBJ2-2	TGTGCCAGCAGTCAGGGAAACTTGGGCACCGGGGAGCTGTTTTTT	CASSQGNLGTGELFF
TRBV7-2	-	-	TRBJ2-2	TGTGCCAGCAGCATCACAGGGTTTTCCGGGGAGCTGTTTTTT	CASSITGFSGELFF
TRBV6-2/TRBV6-3	-	few	TRBJ1-6	TGTGCCAGCAGTTACACCCGAGCGGGTAATTCACCCCTCCACTTT	CASSYTRAGNSPLHF
TRBV5-1	-	-	TRBJ2-1	TGCGCCAGCAGCTTCTCCAGGGATTCTCCCAATGAGCAGTTCTTC	CASSFSRDSPNEQFF
TRBV7-2	-	-	TRBJ2-5	TGTGCCAGCAGCCTAGCCTTCAGGCGGGGAGAGACCCAGTACTTC	CASSLAFRRGETQYF
TRBV7-2	TRBD1	few	TRBJ1-5	TGTGCCAGCAGCGGGACAGGGGTCCAGCCCCAGCATTTT	CASSGTGVQPQHF
TRBV20-1	-	many	TRBJ2-5	TGCAGTGCTAGATCGGGGGAGACCCAGTACTTC	CSARSGETQYF
TRBV12-3/TRBV12-4	-	-	TRBJ2-7	TGTGCCAGCAGTTTAGTTGGCCAGGGCCTCTACGAGCAGTACTTC	CASSLVGQGLYEQYF
TRBV20-1	-	many	TRBJ1-5	TGCAGTGCTAGAGGAATAACAGGGAACCAGCCCCAGCATTTT	CSARGITGNQPQHF
TRBV20-1	TRBD2	few	TRBJ2-3	TGCAGTGCTTTAAAGCGGGGGACTAGCACAGATACGCAGTATTTT	CSALKRGTSTDTQYF
TRBV28	TRBD1	few	TRBJ2-6	TGTGCCAGCAGACCCCAGGGGGCGTTGGGGGCCAACGTCCTGACTTTC	CASRPQGALGANVLTF
TRBV5-1	TRBD2	many	TRBJ2-1	TGCGCCAGCAGCCGTCCCGGGACTAGCGGGGGGGCCAGTGGGTATGAGCAGTTCTTC	CASSRPGTSGGASGYEQFF
TRBV7-9	TRBD1	many	TRBJ1-2	TGTGCCAGCAGCTTTTACCGGGACAGCATTTCTAACTATGGCTACACCTTC	CASSFYRDSISNYGYTF
TRBV2	TRBD2	-	TRBJ2-3	TGTGCCAGCAAGCAGCGGGAAGCAGATACGCAGTATTTT	CASKQREADTQYF
TRBV10-3	TRBD1	few	TRBJ1-1	TGTGCCATCAGTGAACACAGACAGGGGAACACTGAAGCTTTCTTT	CAISEHRQGNTEAFF
TRBV7-2	-	many	TRBJ2-7	TGTGCCAGCAGCGCGAACCCCTCCTACGAGCAGTACTTC	CASSANPSYEQYF
TRBV6-1	TRBD1	many	TRBJ1-5	TGTGCCAGCAGGCCACAGGGGGCGAGTCAGCCCCAGCATTTT	CASRPQGASQPQHF
TRBV10-3	TRBD1	few	TRBJ2-7	TGTGCCATCAGTGATCCGGGACAGGCCTACGAGCAGTACTTC	CAISDPGQAYEQYF
TRBV6-5	TRBD2	few	TRBJ2-1	TGTGCCAGCAGTTACTACGGGACTAGCGGGGGGGCGGGGCAGTTCTTC	CASSYYGTSGGAGQFF
TRBV7-9	-	-	TRBJ2-7	TGTGCCAGCAGCTTCATGACAGACAGCCTCTACGAGCAGTACTTC	CASSFMTDSLYEQYF
TRBV6-1	TRBD2	many	TRBJ2-1	TGTGCCAGCAGGGCCGGGACTAGCTGGTACAATGAGCAGTTCTTC	CASRAGTSWYNEQFF
TRBV2	-	many	TRBJ1-6	TGTGCCAGCAGTGGGGGGGGTTATAAATCACCCCTCCACTTT	CASSGGGYKSPLHF
TRBV4-2	TRBD2	-	TRBJ2-2	TGTGCCAGCAGCCAGCCCGGGACTAGCGGGAGAATGGGCAGGGAGCTGTTTTTT	CASSQPGTSGRMGRELFF
TRBV7-2	-	many	TRBJ1-2	TGTGCCAGCAGCCTCTCGAGTGGGCAGGGCGACTATGGCTACACCTTC	CASSLSSGQGDYGYTF
TRBV7-2	-	many	TRBJ2-7	TGTGCCAGCAGCTCAACGGCGGGGACCTACGAGCAGTACTTC	CASSSTAGTYEQYF
TRBV5-6	-	-	TRBJ2-1	TGTGCCAGCAGCTTGGCCCCCAGAAATGAGCAGTTCTTC	CASSLAPRNEQFF
TRBV3-1	TRBD2	many	TRBJ2-2	TGTGCCAGCAGCCAGACAAGCGGGGCGACCGGGGAGCTGTTTTTT	CASSQTSGATGELFF
TRBV5-6	TRBD2	few	TRBJ2-1	TGTGCCAGCAGCTGGCGGGAGGGCTCCAATGAGCAGTTCTTC	CASSWREGSNEQFF
TRBV27	-	many	TRBJ2-2	TGTGCCACAAGGGAGCTTCCTGGGGAGCTGTTTTTT	CATRELPGELFF
TRBV21-1	-	many	TRBJ2-7	TGTGCCAGCAGCAAAAAGGGGGCCCTTGTATCCTACGAGCAGTACTTC	CASSKKGALVSYEQYF